This note documents a single T cell receptor (beta chain) sequence. Which antigen it targets is not known. An end of the junction differs from the germline gene, which may be a read error. These reads were obtained on an Illumina HiSeq 1500. TCRdb cleaned the public reads at Q25 with fastp, built clones with MiXCR and kept in-frame beta chains. Entries are consolidated by CDR3 protein sequence, retaining the most common genes and DNA. The sample records 95,000 to 120,000 distinct CDR3 sequences, over 30% of which are singletons. In total, the top ten clones hold 41% of the sample. The treatment or condition tag for this specimen amounts to: in vitro stimulation with specific CMV peptide epitopes to enrich CMV-specific T cells. The sample is drawn from a study of T cell repertoires in cytomegalovirus infection (dated by TCRdb to between 2019 and 2020). About the investigation overall: Recently identified HLA-C-restricted CMV epitopes, whose presentation resists viral immunomodulation, were targeted by peptide stimulations together with well-studied HLA-B-restricted epitopes. The HLA type of each donor mattered for the analysis, because public TCR beta signatures pointed to carriage of CMV infection along with the matching HLA type. What the research found in general, with its limitations: The ex vivo response was dominated by HLA-C-restricted CMV-specific TCR beta clonotypes, which also provided the single most frequent clonotype in two of eight donors. In both this cohort and an independent roughly 350-donor cohort, the cumulative frequency of public TCR beta family members distinguished carriers of CMV infection plus the relevant HLA type.

The germline V gene yields MGHRA for CDR1 and YSYEKL for CDR2. The CDR3 has 15 amino acids, counting the end cysteine and phenylalanine. The only DNA kept is the CDR3, 45 bases in frame from the first base. This receptor was obtained from a human donor in good health (CMV status not recorded). Some clones in this sample may be carry-over from other donors' samples. The receptor chain draws on TRBV4-1 and TRBJ2-7, with the D call perhaps TRBD1 or TRBD2, each one matching 5 bases. The source material was CD8+ T cells from cultured PBMCs, sampled from culture after CMV antigen stimulation. This receptor has the CDR3 CASSEERGTAYEQYF. The nucleotide sequence reads as follows: TGCGCCAGCAGCGAAGAGAGGGGCACAGCCTACGAGCAGTACTTC.